This entry describes one TCR beta chain. Its antigen is not identified. Produced via immunoSEQ multiplex PCR; TCRdb's table is partial and in-frame only. Altogether under 200,000 clones are present, around 94% being singletons, with the ten largest covering 1% to 1.5%. This entry belongs to a study of T cell responses to AZD1222 COVID-19 vaccine. There are 18 residues in the CDR3. Trimming cost V 3 bases and J 2 bases; bases outside gene matches: 7. In germline, CDR1 is LGHNA, CDR2 YSLEER. Findings and caveats of the study: Baseline antibody screening turned up just five to seven seropositive AZD1222 recipients. Among the donors, most were white British and more were female, and clonal diversity was possibly underestimated.

The gene calls are TRBV4-3 and TRBJ2-6; TRBD1 agrees at 10 bases. The origin of this receptor is an adult in good health. The specimen comprised peripheral blood, sampled on day 0 of AZD1222 vaccination. The CDR3 spells CASSHPGQGYPGANVLTF. In DNA form, the CDR3 reads TGCGCCAGCAGCCACCCGGGACAGGGGTACCCTGGGGCCAACGTCCTGACTTTC.